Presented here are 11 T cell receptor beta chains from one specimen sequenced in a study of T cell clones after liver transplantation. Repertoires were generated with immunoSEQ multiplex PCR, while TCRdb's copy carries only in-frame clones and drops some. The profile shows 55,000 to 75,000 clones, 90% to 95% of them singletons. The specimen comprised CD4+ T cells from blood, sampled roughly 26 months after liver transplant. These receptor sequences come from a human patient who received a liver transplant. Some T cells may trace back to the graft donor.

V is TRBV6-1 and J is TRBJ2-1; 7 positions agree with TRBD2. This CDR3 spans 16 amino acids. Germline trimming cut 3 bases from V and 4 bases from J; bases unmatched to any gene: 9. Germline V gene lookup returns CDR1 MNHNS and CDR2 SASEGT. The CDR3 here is CASSDLGGSSYNEQFF. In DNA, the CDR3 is TGTGCCAGCAGTGATCTTGGCGGGAGTTCTTACAATGAGCAGTTCTTC.

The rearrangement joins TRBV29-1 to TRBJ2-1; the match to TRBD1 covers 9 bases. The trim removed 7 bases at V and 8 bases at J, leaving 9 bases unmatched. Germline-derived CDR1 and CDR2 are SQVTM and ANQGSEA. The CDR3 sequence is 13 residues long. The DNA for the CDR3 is TGCAGCGGGGGTGGACAGGGGACCTATGAGCAGTTCTTC. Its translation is CSGGGQGTYEQFF.

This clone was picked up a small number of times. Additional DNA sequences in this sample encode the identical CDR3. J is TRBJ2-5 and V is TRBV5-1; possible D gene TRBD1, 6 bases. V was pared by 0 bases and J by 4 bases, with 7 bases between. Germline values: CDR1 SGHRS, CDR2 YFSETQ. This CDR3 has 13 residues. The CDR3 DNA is TGCGCCAGCAGCTTGGGAGGGGGAGAGACCCAGTACTTC. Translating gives CASSLGGGETQYF.

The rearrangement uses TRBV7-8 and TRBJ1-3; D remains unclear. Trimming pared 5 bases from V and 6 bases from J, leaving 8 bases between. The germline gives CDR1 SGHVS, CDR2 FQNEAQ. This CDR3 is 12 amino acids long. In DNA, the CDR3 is TGTGCCAGCAGCCGTGACATAAACACCATATATTTT. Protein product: CASSRDINTIYF.

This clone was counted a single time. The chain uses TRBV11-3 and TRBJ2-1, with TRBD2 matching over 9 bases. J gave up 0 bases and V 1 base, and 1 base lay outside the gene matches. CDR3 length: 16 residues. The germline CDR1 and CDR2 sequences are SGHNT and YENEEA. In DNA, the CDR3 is TGTGCCAGCAGCTTAGTAGCGGGAGTCTCCTACAATGAGCAGTTCTTC. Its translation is CASSLVAGVSYNEQFF.

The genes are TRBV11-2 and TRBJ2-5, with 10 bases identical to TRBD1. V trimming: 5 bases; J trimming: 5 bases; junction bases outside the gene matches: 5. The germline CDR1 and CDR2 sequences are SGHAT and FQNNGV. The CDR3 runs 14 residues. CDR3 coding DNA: TGTGCCAGCAGCCCGACAGGGGGCCTGGAGACCCAGTACTTC. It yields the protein CASSPTGGLETQYF.

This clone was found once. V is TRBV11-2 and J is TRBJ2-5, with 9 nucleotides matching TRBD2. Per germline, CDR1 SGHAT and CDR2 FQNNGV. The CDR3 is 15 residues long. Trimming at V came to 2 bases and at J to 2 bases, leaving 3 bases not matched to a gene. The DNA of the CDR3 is TGTGCCAGCAGCTTACCTAGCGGGGCGCAAGAGACCCAGTACTTC. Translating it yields CASSLPSGAQETQYF.

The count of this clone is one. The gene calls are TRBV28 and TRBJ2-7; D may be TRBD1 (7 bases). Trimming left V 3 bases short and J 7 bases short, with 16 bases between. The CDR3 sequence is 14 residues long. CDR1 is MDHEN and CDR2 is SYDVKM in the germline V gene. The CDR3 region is CASSFNDRAGEQYF. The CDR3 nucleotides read TGTGCCAGCAGTTTTAACGACAGGGCGGGGGAGCAGTACTTC.

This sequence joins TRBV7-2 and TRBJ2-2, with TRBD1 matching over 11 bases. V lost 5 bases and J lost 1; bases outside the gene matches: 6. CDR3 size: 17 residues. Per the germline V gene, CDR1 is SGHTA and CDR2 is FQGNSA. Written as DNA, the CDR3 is TGTGCCAGCAGCCCGTGGACAGGGGGCTTGAACACCGGGGAGCTGTTTTTT. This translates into CASSPWTGGLNTGELFF.

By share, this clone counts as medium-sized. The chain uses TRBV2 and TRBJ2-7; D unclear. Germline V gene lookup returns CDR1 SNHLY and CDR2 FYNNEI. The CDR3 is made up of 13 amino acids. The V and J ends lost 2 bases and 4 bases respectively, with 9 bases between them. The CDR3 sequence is CASSEPPVYEQYF. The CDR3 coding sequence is TGTGCCAGCAGTGAACCCCCCGTTTACGAGCAGTACTTC.

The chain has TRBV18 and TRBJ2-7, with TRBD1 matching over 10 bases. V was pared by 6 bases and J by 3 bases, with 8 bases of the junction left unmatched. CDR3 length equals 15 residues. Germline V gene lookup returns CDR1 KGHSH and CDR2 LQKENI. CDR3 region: CASSQDRGPGYEQYF. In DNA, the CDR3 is TGTGCCAGCTCCCAAGACAGGGGGCCCGGCTACGAGCAGTACTTC.